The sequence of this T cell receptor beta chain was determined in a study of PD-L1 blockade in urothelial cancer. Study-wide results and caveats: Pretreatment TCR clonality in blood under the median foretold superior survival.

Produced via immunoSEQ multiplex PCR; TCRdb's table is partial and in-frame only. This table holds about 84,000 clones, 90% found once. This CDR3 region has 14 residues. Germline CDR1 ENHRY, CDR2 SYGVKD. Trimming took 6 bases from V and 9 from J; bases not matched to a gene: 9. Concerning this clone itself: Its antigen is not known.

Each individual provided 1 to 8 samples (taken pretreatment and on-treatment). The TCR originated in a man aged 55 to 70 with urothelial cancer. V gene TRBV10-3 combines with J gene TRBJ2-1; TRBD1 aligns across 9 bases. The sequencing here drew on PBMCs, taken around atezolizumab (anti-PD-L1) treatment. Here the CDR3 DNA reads TGTGCCATCAGGGGACAGGGAAGAGAGGCTGAGCAGTTCTTC. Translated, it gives CAIRGQGREAEQFF.